One and the same sample provided the 20 T cell receptor beta chains below, sequenced in a study of early T cells in non-severe SARS-CoV-2 infection. TCRdb used MiXCR to reprocess the 5' RACE reads, holding one entry per CDR3 protein. The sample lists some 30,000 distinct CDR3 sequences, approximately 5% occurring once. Source material: whole blood. Receptor source: an adult who was a healthcare worker with PCR-confirmed SARS-CoV-2 infection or an uninfected control (not recorded which).

This clonotype has a count of ten or more. The chain couples TRBV2 to TRBJ1-2; TRBD1 agrees at 7 bases. Per germline, CDR1 SNHLY and CDR2 FYNNEI. V gave up 3 bases and J gave up 2 bases; unmatched junction bases: 3. The CDR3 is 14 residues long. The CDR3 is CASSDKGANYGYTF. CDR3 DNA sequence: TGTGCCAGCAGTGATAAGGGGGCAAACTATGGCTACACCTTC.

This chain links TRBV7-9 with TRBJ1-5; D unresolved. Deletions cut 5 bases from V and 3 bases from J, with 14 bases between. Germline V gives CDR1 SEHNR, CDR2 FQNEAQ (reference sequence). CDR3 length: 15 residues. CDR3 nucleotides: TGTGCCAGCAGCCTTGTGATGGGGAACAATCAGCCCCAGCATTTT. Translating gives CASSLVMGNNQPQHF.

This clonotype came up many times. V is TRBV10-3 and J is TRBJ2-3; tentative D call: TRBD1 (6 bases). Trimming removed 0 bases at V and 2 bases at J, with 21 bases between. Germline V CDR1 and CDR2: ENHRY, SYGVKD. The CDR3 is 19 residues long. Here the CDR3 DNA reads TGTGCCATCAGTGAGTCGCCCCGGGACACTCCTCGGCACACAGATACGCAGTATTTT. The encoded protein is CAISESPRDTPRHTDTQYF.

This clonotype came up many times. This chain links TRBV7-2 with TRBJ1-5, with 9 bases aligning to TRBD1. This CDR3 has 15 residues. Losses at the gene ends were 5 bases for V and 5 bases for J; bases not matched to a gene: 7. The germline gives CDR1 SGHTA, CDR2 FQGNSA. As DNA, the CDR3 is TGTGCCAGCAGCCCGACAGGGGGGAAGGATCAGCCCCAGCATTTT. Translation gives CASSPTGGKDQPQHF.

This clonotype was counted at least ten times. The CDR3 nucleotides are TGCAGTGCGGACAGGTGGGGCGAACTGTTTTTT. It is translated as CSADRWGELFF. The chain couples TRBV20-1 to TRBJ1-4; 7 bases match TRBD1. V lost 6 bases, J lost 12 bases, and 7 bases stayed unmatched. This CDR3 region has 11 residues. Germline assignment: CDR1 DFQATT and CDR2 SNEGSKA (reference sequence).

This clonotype was seen ten or more times. The chain joins TRBV20-1 to TRBJ2-3; a possible D gene is TRBD1 (5 bases). This CDR3 contains 14 residues. CDR1 is DFQATT, CDR2 SNEGSKA, per germline (reference sequence). Deletions cut 3 bases from V and 2 bases from J, with 12 bases between. The CDR3 sequence: CSASVQASTDTQYF. CDR3 coding DNA: TGCAGTGCTAGTGTACAGGCGTCCACAGATACGCAGTATTTT.

Ten or more counts support this clonotype. The chain carries TRBV11-2 and TRBJ2-1; no clear D gene. Germline V gene sequence: CDR1 SGHAT, CDR2 FQNNGV. The CDR3 runs to 15 residues. V lost 5 bases, J lost 5 bases, and 16 bases lay in between. In DNA form, the CDR3 reads TGTGCCAGCAGCCTTGGAAAGGGTTTGGACAATGAGCAGTTCTTC. It is translated as CASSLGKGLDNEQFF.

This chain connects TRBV28 to TRBJ2-7; unclear D gene. V gave up 1 base and J gave up 4 bases, with 11 bases separating them. Germline CDR1 and CDR2: MDHEN and SYDVKM. The CDR3 contains 14 residues. CDR3 DNA sequence: TGTGCCAGCAGTTTATTGGGGTTGTTTTACGAGCAGTACTTC. This gives the protein CASSLLGLFYEQYF.

This clonotype was counted ten times or more. This chain uses TRBV20-1 with TRBJ1-1; no clear D. V lost 2 bases to trimming and J lost 8 bases, with 18 bases between them. CDR1 and CDR2 from the germline V gene are DFQATT and SNEGSKA (reference sequence). The CDR3 runs to 14 residues. The CDR3 region has the DNA TGCAGTGCTAGACTTTGGACGGCCGAGACGGAAGCTTTCTTT. Translation: CSARLWTAETEAFF.

This clonotype was seen many times. The V call is TRBV30, the J call TRBJ2-5; 10 positions agree with TRBD2. The CDR3 loop spans 15 amino acids. V lost 0 bases, J lost 3 bases, and 4 bases stayed unmatched. CDR1 is GTSNPN, CDR2 SVGIG, per germline (reference sequence). CDR3 sequence (DNA): TGTGCCTGGAGTGTAGGACTAGCGGAAAAAGAGACCCAGTACTTC. Translation: CAWSVGLAEKETQYF.

This clonotype has just a few counts. V gene TRBV7-9 combines with J gene TRBJ2-2; D gene uncertain. Germline V gene lookup returns CDR1 SEHNR and CDR2 FQNEAQ (reference sequence). The CDR3 extends over 16 amino acids. Trimming removed 1 base at V and 2 bases at J, with 11 bases between. The CDR3 DNA reads as TGTGCCAGCAGCTTAGGTCTGGGCCTAAACACCGGGGAGCTGTTTTTT. The encoded protein is CASSLGLGLNTGELFF.

This clonotype was seen repeatedly, ten times or more. This sequence joins TRBV4-3 and TRBJ2-1; D is possibly TRBD2 (5 bases). The germline V gene has CDR1 LGHNA and CDR2 YSLEER. The CDR3 is 16 residues long. Trimming pared 0 bases from V and 0 bases from J, leaving 9 bases between. The CDR3 loop is CASSQDLGSSYNEQFF. Here the CDR3 DNA reads TGCGCCAGCAGCCAAGACCTGGGGAGCTCCTACAATGAGCAGTTCTTC.

This clonotype was picked up a small number of times. This chain joins TRBV28 and TRBJ1-2; a weak D match, TRBD1 (5 bases). CDR1 is MDHEN, CDR2 SYDVKM, per germline. V lost 3 bases, J lost 4 bases, and 15 bases lay in between. There are 15 residues in the CDR3. The CDR3 DNA sequence: TGTGCCAGCAGTTTTCGTATGGGGCAGGGCTATGGCTACACCTTC. It codes for CASSFRMGQGYGYTF.

Many counts were recorded for this clonotype. The rearrangement uses TRBV3-1 and TRBJ2-3; TRBD2 might be the D (6 bases). The CDR3 is 14 amino acids. Trimming pared 2 bases from V and 3 bases from J, leaving 9 bases between. The germline gives CDR1 LGHDT, CDR2 YNNKEL (reference sequence). The CDR3 loop reads CASSQPGRTDTQYF. The CDR3 nucleotides read TGTGCCAGCAGCCAACCGGGGAGGACAGATACGCAGTATTTT.

This clonotype was seen only a few times. The V and J genes are TRBV6-2 or TRBV6-3 and TRBJ2-7, with D unclear. The length of the CDR3 is 12 residues. Trimming removed 10 bases at V and 9 bases at J, with 19 bases between. The V gene's germline CDR1 is MNHEY and CDR2 SVGEGT. In nucleotides, the CDR3 is TGTGCCACCCGCGAGAAGGGTGCTACGCAGTACTTC. It translates to CATREKGATQYF.

This clonotype was observed at least ten times. V gene TRBV19 combines with J gene TRBJ2-3; 10 bases line up with TRBD1. The CDR3 is made up of 13 amino acids. Germline CDR1 LNHDA, CDR2 SQIVND (reference sequence). With 7 bases clipped from V and 14 bases from J, the junction kept 12 bases outside the gene matches. The CDR3, as DNA: TGTGCCAGTAACCAAGGGACAGGGGCAATTCTGTATTTT. Its protein product is CASNQGTGAILYF.

This clonotype occurred many times. The chain combines TRBV29-1 with TRBJ2-1, with 8 bases fitting TRBD1. The V gene's germline CDR1 is SQVTM and CDR2 ANQGSEA. The length of the CDR3 is 10 residues. J lost 14 bases, V lost 2 bases, and 2 bases had no gene match. Here the CDR3 DNA reads TGCAGCGTTGAAATGACAGGGGAGTTCTTC. This codes for CSVEMTGEFF.

This clonotype was detected many times. The rearrangement links TRBV12-3 or TRBV12-4 to TRBJ1-2, with TRBD1 as a possible D gene (5 bases). The V and J ends lost 3 bases and 11 bases respectively, with 22 bases between them. The CDR3 has 15 amino acids. For the CDR3, the DNA is TGTGCCAGCAGTTTTGGTAGGCCTGGGGCAGAAGATTACACCTTC. Residues: CASSFGRPGAEDYTF.

Ten or more counts support this clonotype. This chain joins TRBV30 and TRBJ1-3; 7 bases match TRBD1. Losses at the gene ends were 3 bases for V and 0 bases for J; bases not matched to a gene: 14. Germline assignment: CDR1 GTSNPN and CDR2 SVGIG (reference sequence). The CDR3 totals 18 residues. CDR3 amino acids: CAWRPGQRGFSSGNTIYF. The DNA for the CDR3 is TGTGCCTGGAGGCCGGGACAGCGAGGATTTAGCTCTGGAAACACCATATATTTT. The full variable domain, rest sourced from reference TRBV30 and TRBJ1-3, is SQTIHQWPATLVQPVGSPLSLECTVEGTSNPNLYWYRQAAGRGLQLLFYSVGIGQISSEVPQNLSASRPQDRQFILSSKKLLLSDSGFYLCAWRPGQRGFSSGNTIYFGEGSWLTVV.

Many counts were recorded for this clonotype. The CDR3 DNA reads TGTGCCAGCAGCCGGAACTTTGGACAGAGCCGCACAGATACGCAGTATTTT. It codes for CASSRNFGQSRTDTQYF. The V gene is TRBV4-2, the J gene TRBJ2-3, with D perhaps matching TRBD1 (6 bases). V lost 4 bases, J lost 1 base, and 18 bases lay in between. The CDR3 consists of 17 residues. Looked up from germline, CDR1 is LGHNA and CDR2 is YNFKEQ.